One and the same sample provided the 25 T cell receptor beta chains below, sequenced in a study of early T cells in non-severe SARS-CoV-2 infection. TCRdb re-analysed the 5' RACE reads in MiXCR, keeping a single row per CDR3 protein. The table has some 29,000 distinct CDR3 sequences, roughly 5.6% seen once. Input material: whole blood. These receptors were obtained from an adult who was a healthcare worker with PCR-confirmed SARS-CoV-2 infection or an uninfected control (not recorded which).

By share, this clonotype counts as medium-sized. The rearrangement links TRBV5-1 to TRBJ2-5, with D possibly matching TRBD2 (5 bases). Trimming left V 1 base short and J 2 bases short, with 9 bases between. CDR1 and CDR2 (germline): SGHRS, YFSETQ. The CDR3 spans 14 residues. Here the CDR3 reads CASSLQPGQETQYF. For the CDR3, the DNA is TGCGCCAGCAGCTTGCAACCGGGACAAGAGACCCAGTACTTC.

The sample holds many counts of this clonotype. This chain connects TRBV7-2 to TRBJ2-5; D is unclear. V shed 1 base and J shed 5 bases, with 11 bases lying between them. CDR1 SGHTA and CDR2 FQGNSA come from the germline V gene. The CDR3 sequence is 14 residues long. CDR3 nucleotides: TGTGCCAGCAGCTTAGGAACCGCTAGTGAGACCCAGTACTTC. Translated, it gives CASSLGTASETQYF.

This chain uses TRBV28 with TRBJ1-5, with 7 bases fitting TRBD1. Germline V lookup: CDR1 MDHEN, CDR2 SYDVKM. The V and J ends lost 5 bases and 1 base, in that order; junction bases with no gene match: 5. There are 15 residues in the CDR3. The CDR3 loop is CASSPDRESNQPQHF. In DNA, the CDR3 is TGTGCCAGCAGTCCAGACAGGGAGAGCAATCAGCCCCAGCATTTT.

This clonotype has a count of ten or more. V usage is TRBV27 and J usage is TRBJ2-7; maybe TRBD2 (5 bases). The CDR3 consists of 14 residues. The V end lost 2 bases, the J end lost 6 bases, and 14 bases lay between the germline ends. Germline CDR1 reads MNHEY; CDR2 reads SMNVEV (reference sequence). The CDR3 is CASSLGQNRGEQYF. CDR3 DNA sequence: TGTGCCAGCAGTTTAGGTCAGAATCGGGGCGAGCAGTACTTC.

This rearrangement joins TRBV7-2 to TRBJ2-3; a weak D match, TRBD1 (6 bases). The CDR3 has 15 amino acids. Looked up from germline, CDR1 is SGHTA and CDR2 is FQGNSA. Trimming cost V 3 bases and J 1 base, with 11 bases left between them. CDR3 in DNA: TGTGCCAGCAGCTTCCGACAGGCGGGCACAGATACGCAGTATTTT. Residues: CASSFRQAGTDTQYF.

The chain recombines TRBV5-1 with TRBJ2-5, with TRBD1 matching 9 bases. The ends lost 3 bases at V and 4 bases at J; junction bases unmatched: 7. Germline V CDR1 and CDR2: SGHRS, YFSETQ. The CDR3 has 15 amino acids. The CDR3 protein is CASSSQGQGRETQYF. CDR3 nucleotide sequence: TGCGCCAGCAGCTCGCAAGGACAGGGGCGAGAGACCCAGTACTTC.

This clonotype was recorded many times. V and J are TRBV19 and TRBJ1-2, with unresolved D. The CDR3 runs to 12 residues. V was pared by 4 bases and J by 5 bases, with 8 bases between. CDR1 LNHDA and CDR2 SQIVND come from the germline V gene (reference sequence). In DNA form, the CDR3 reads TGTGCCAGTAGTACCGTGGATTATGGCTACACCTTC. Amino acids: CASSTVDYGYTF.

This clonotype has at least ten counts. The rearrangement uses TRBV6-5 and TRBJ2-7; D is possibly TRBD1 or TRBD2 (5 bases each). V lost 7 bases to trimming and J lost 0 bases, with 16 bases between them. The CDR3 extends over 15 amino acids. In germline, CDR1 is MNHEY, CDR2 SVGAGI. The CDR3 sequence: CASNPGTRASYEQYF. CDR3 sequence (DNA): TGTGCCAGCAACCCCGGGACGCGGGCCTCCTACGAGCAGTACTTC.

The sample holds many counts of this clonotype. This chain connects TRBV11-1 to TRBJ2-6, with 9 bases aligning to TRBD1. With V trimmed by 5 bases and J by 3 bases, 5 bases remained unmatched. This CDR3 comprises 16 residues. Germline CDR1 SGHAT, CDR2 FQDESV (reference sequence). The CDR3 region is CASSAGQGNGANVLTF. Here the CDR3 DNA reads TGTGCCAGCAGCGCGGGACAGGGAAATGGGGCCAACGTCCTGACTTTC.

This clonotype was observed at least ten times. The rearrangement uses TRBV28 and TRBJ1-1; perhaps TRBD1 as D (5 bases). This CDR3 has 13 amino acids. Trimming cost V 4 bases and J 1 base, with 7 bases left between them. CDR1 is MDHEN, CDR2 SYDVKM, per germline. The CDR3 region is CASSSGGNTEAFF. The CDR3 region has the DNA TGTGCCAGCAGTTCGGGGGGGAACACTGAAGCTTTCTTT.

This clonotype came up many times. The chain links TRBV29-1 to TRBJ2-3; the D gene is possibly TRBD2 (6 bases). V lost 5 bases and J 5 bases, leaving 20 bases between the germline ends. The CDR3 runs 15 residues. Per the germline V gene, CDR1 is SQVTM and CDR2 is ANQGSEA. The CDR3, as DNA: TGCAGCGTTCTGCGTAGCGGCGCCCGTGTAGATACGCAGTATTTT. Translated, it gives CSVLRSGARVDTQYF.

This clonotype was observed at least ten times. The gene calls are TRBV29-1 and TRBJ2-7; the D gene is possibly TRBD1 (6 bases). The CDR3 length is 12 residues. Deletions cut 4 bases from V and 1 base from J, with 8 bases between. Looked up from germline, CDR1 is SQVTM and CDR2 is ANQGSEA. This chain's CDR3 is CSVGGGSYEQYF. As DNA, the CDR3 is TGCAGCGTTGGAGGGGGTTCCTACGAGCAGTACTTC.

This clonotype was counted at least ten times. This rearrangement joins TRBV3-1 to TRBJ1-3; 9 nucleotides line up with TRBD1. CDR1 LGHDT and CDR2 YNNKEL come from the germline V gene (reference sequence). Germline trimming cut 0 bases from V and 2 bases from J; bases unmatched to any gene: 8. The CDR3 is made up of 18 amino acids. The DNA for the CDR3 is TGTGCCAGCAGCCAAGACCCCACAGGGGGCGGCCCTGGAAACACCATATATTTT. This codes for CASSQDPTGGGPGNTIYF.

This clonotype came up many times. The J gene is TRBJ2-5, the V gene TRBV29-1; 9 nucleotides match TRBD1. The CDR3 length is 12 residues. Germline V gene data show CDR1 as SQVTM and CDR2 as ANQGSEA. The V segment lost 6 bases and the J segment 5 bases; nucleotides outside the gene matches: 4. CDR3 in amino acids: CSVDRGDETQYF. The CDR3 DNA sequence: TGCAGCGTCGACAGGGGGGATGAGACCCAGTACTTC. Full variable domain (remainder filled in from reference TRBV29-1 and TRBJ2-5): SAVISQKPSRDICQRGTSLTIQCQVDSQVTMMFWYRQQPGQSLTLIATANQGSEATYESGFVIDKFPISRPNLTFSTLTVSNMSPEDSSIYLCSVDRGDETQYFGPGTRLLVL.

This clonotype was counted ten times or more. V is TRBV4-2 and J is TRBJ2-7; 12 positions match TRBD2. The CDR3 sequence is 15 residues long. Trimming at V came to 1 base and at J to 4 bases, leaving 2 bases not matched to a gene. Germline loops: CDR1 LGHNA, CDR2 YNFKEQ. The CDR3 region is CASSQGLAGEYEQYF. CDR3 bases: TGTGCCAGCAGCCAAGGACTAGCGGGAGAGTACGAGCAGTACTTC.

This clonotype was picked up many times. The rearrangement joins TRBV10-2 to TRBJ2-4; 7 bases map to TRBD1. V lost 3 bases, J lost 8 bases, and 7 bases stayed unmatched. Looked up from germline, CDR1 is WSHSY and CDR2 is SAAADI. The CDR3 has 14 residues. The CDR3 loop reads CASSDLGQKDIQYF. CDR3 DNA: TGCGCCAGCAGTGACCTGGGACAGAAGGACATTCAGTACTTC.

This clonotype was found a few times. J is TRBJ1-2 and V is TRBV16; D may be TRBD1 (6 bases). The V end was cut by 4 bases, the J end by 2 bases, with 17 bases between. The CDR3 sequence is 16 residues long. In germline, CDR1 is KGHSY, CDR2 FQNENV. The CDR3 loop is CASSLKFNGQNYGYTF. CDR3 nucleotides: TGTGCCAGCAGCCTAAAATTCAACGGACAGAACTATGGCTACACCTTC.

This clonotype was seen many times. The V gene is TRBV19, the J gene TRBJ2-7; D perhaps matches TRBD2 (5 bases). Germline V gene lookup returns CDR1 LNHDA and CDR2 SQIVND (reference sequence). The V and J ends lost 6 bases and 0 bases respectively, with 15 bases between them. The CDR3 sequence is 15 residues long. CDR3 nucleotide sequence: TGTGCCAGTAGGAGGGAAGGCAGGAGCTCCTACGAGCAGTACTTC. This gives the protein CASRREGRSSYEQYF.

This clonotype was detected a few times. V and J are TRBV19 and TRBJ2-1; D is unresolved. Trimming shortened V by 5 bases and J by 2 bases, and 7 bases separated the two germline ends. Looked up from germline, CDR1 is LNHDA and CDR2 is SQIVND (reference sequence). This CDR3 has 13 residues. CDR3 sequence (DNA): TGTGCCAGTAGTTGGACCACCTACAATGAGCAGTTCTTC. This gives the protein CASSWTTYNEQFF.

Many counts were recorded for this clonotype. The chain couples TRBV29-1 to TRBJ2-2, with D unresolved. The V and J ends lost 6 bases and 2 bases respectively, with 4 bases between them. CDR1 SQVTM and CDR2 ANQGSEA come from the germline V gene. CDR3 length: 11 residues. This chain's CDR3 is CSVANTGELFF. CDR3 DNA: TGCAGCGTCGCTAACACCGGGGAGCTGTTTTTT.

This clonotype was counted at least ten times. V is TRBV4-2 and J is TRBJ2-3; weak D call: TRBD2 (5 bases). CDR1 is LGHNA and CDR2 is YNFKEQ in the germline V gene. V was cut by 1 base and J by 1 base, with 12 bases left in between. The CDR3 is made up of 16 amino acids. CDR3 coding DNA: TGTGCCAGCAGCCAAGGATATAGGCGGGGCACAGATACGCAGTATTTT. Translation gives CASSQGYRRGTDTQYF.

This clonotype has a count of ten or more. The V call is TRBV18, the J call TRBJ2-7; possibly TRBD1 for D (6 bases). CDR3 length: 14 amino acids. The V gene's germline CDR1 is KGHSH and CDR2 LQKENI. V was cut by 3 bases and J by 3 bases, with 12 bases left in between. Here the CDR3 reads CASSPRDILYEQYF. The DNA for the CDR3 is TGTGCCAGCTCACCCCGGGACATACTCTACGAGCAGTACTTC.

This clonotype was counted many times. V and J are TRBV29-1 and TRBJ2-5; 7 nucleotides match TRBD1. Germline trimming cut 4 bases from V and 2 bases from J; bases unmatched to any gene: 7. CDR1 is SQVTM, CDR2 ANQGSEA, per germline. The CDR3 is made up of 14 amino acids. The DNA of the CDR3 is TGCAGCGTTGTGGGCCCACAGGGGCAAGAGACCCAGTACTTC. It codes for CSVVGPQGQETQYF.

The V gene is TRBV7-2, the J gene TRBJ2-1, with D maybe TRBD1 (6 bases). The CDR3 is made up of 15 amino acids. The germline V and J ends were trimmed by 7 bases and 0 bases, with 13 bases remaining between them. Germline V gene sequence: CDR1 SGHTA, CDR2 FQGNSA. CDR3 nucleotide sequence: TGTGCCAGCACTGGGGGCAGGAGCTCCTACAATGAGCAGTTCTTC. Protein sequence: CASTGGRSSYNEQFF.

This clonotype has just one count. A much larger clone differs from this one at a single base, so this may be a read error. The V call is TRBV7-2, the J call TRBJ2-1; D perhaps matches TRBD1 (6 bases). V lost 4 bases to trimming and J lost 9 bases, with 13 bases between them. Germline CDR1 is SGHTA and CDR2 is FQGNSA. The CDR3 covers 13 residues. The CDR3 region is CASSSNREIEQFF. As DNA, the CDR3 is TGTGCCAGCAGCTCAAACAGGGAAATTGAGCAGTTCTTC.